These T cell receptor beta chains were read from a single sample in a study of blood T cells in healthy people across ages. TCRdb re-analysed the 5' RACE reads in MiXCR, keeping a single row per CDR3 protein. The repertoire consists of about 640,000 distinct CDR3 sequences, with 58% occurring once and the leading ten covering 30% to 40%. The sample was blood. Receptor source: a man aged 55 to 70 in good health. The CDR3 runs from the conserved cysteine through the conserved F or W. D genes are given only for firm matches. Where a row states a size, it is once, few, many or the class of an expanded clone; other rows omit it.

D,V,size,J,CDR3,DNA
.,TRBV7-2,.,TRBJ2-3,CASSLWRDTRYF,TGTGCCAGCAGCTTATGGAGGGATACGCGGTATTTT
.,TRBV10-3,.,TRBJ2-6,CAISESVIGGASLSGANVLTF,TGTGCCATCAGTGAGTCGGTCATAGGGGGGGCCTCCCTCTCTGGGGCCAACGTCCTGACTTTC
.,TRBV2,.,TRBJ1-6,CASSEDSRHSPLHF,TGTGCCAGCAGTGAAGACAGCCGACATTCACCCCTCCACTTT
TRBD1,TRBV3-1,.,TRBJ1-2,CASSQTGGSGYTF,TGTGCCAGCAGCCAAACAGGGGGTAGCGGCTACACCTTC
TRBD2,TRBV3-1,few,TRBJ2-1,CASSQGFSGTRVNEQFF,TGTGCCAGCAGCCAAGGCTTCTCCGGGACTAGGGTCAATGAGCAGTTCTTC
.,TRBV20-1,.,TRBJ2-7,CSGRGASYEQYF,TGCAGTGGTAGGGGGGCGAGCTACGAGCAGTACTTC
.,TRBV7-8,.,TRBJ1-2,CASSLLESGGYTF,TGTGCCAGCAGCTTATTAGAATCGGGGGGCTACACCTTC
.,TRBV20-1,.,TRBJ1-2,CSARDSKGGYTF,TGCAGTGCTAGGGACAGTAAGGGGGGCTACACCTTC
.,TRBV6-2/TRBV6-3,few,TRBJ2-7,CASSPTVAHEQYF,TGTGCCAGCAGTCCAACAGTGGCCCACGAGCAGTACTTC
.,TRBV15,few,TRBJ2-5,CATSRDPGRAALTTQYF,TGTGCCACCAGCAGAGATCCCGGCCGGGCAGCCTTGACGACCCAGTACTTC
TRBD1,TRBV20-1,.,TRBJ2-1,CSAQDRGWSYNEQFF,TGCAGTGCGCAGGACAGGGGTTGGTCCTACAATGAGCAGTTCTTC
.,TRBV20-1,.,TRBJ2-4,CSATDPGAKNIQYF,TGCAGTGCTACCGACCCTGGGGCCAAAAACATTCAGTACTTC
.,TRBV12-3/TRBV12-4,many,TRBJ2-7,CASSLRAYEQYF,TGTGCCAGCAGTTTAAGGGCCTACGAGCAGTACTTC
TRBD2,TRBV7-2,many,TRBJ2-3,CASSPGGGTDTQYF,TGTGCCAGCAGCCCGGGGGGAGGCACAGATACGCAGTATTTT
.,TRBV2,.,TRBJ1-1,CASSWAGEAFF,TGTGCCAGCAGTTGGGCAGGAGAAGCTTTCTTT
.,TRBV5-1,once,TRBJ1-1,CASSFAGTEAFF,TGCGCCAGCAGCTTCGCTGGAACTGAAGCTTTCTTT
TRBD2,TRBV6-5,.,TRBJ2-1,CASSVLSGGASQFF,TGTGCCAGCAGTGTCCTTAGCGGGGGGGCCTCGCAGTTCTTC
.,TRBV5-1,.,TRBJ2-3,CASSLIPTDTRYF,TGCGCCAGCAGCTTGATTCCGACAGATACGCGGTATTTT
TRBD2,TRBV7-8,.,TRBJ2-7,CASSSLGRGASYEQYF,TGTGCCAGCAGCTCCTTGGGGCGGGGGGCTTCCTACGAGCAGTACTTC
.,TRBV5-1,.,TRBJ2-7,CASSPTGTTYEQYF,TGCGCCAGCTCTCCAACCGGGACCACCTACGAGCAGTACTTC
TRBD1,TRBV4-1,.,TRBJ2-6,CASSQVATGGSGANVLTF,TGCGCCAGCAGCCAAGTAGCAACAGGGGGCTCTGGGGCCAACGTCCTGACTTTC
.,TRBV7-8,.,TRBJ1-5,CASSVGVNQPQHF,TGTGCCAGCAGCGTAGGCGTGAATCAGCCCCAGCATTTT
TRBD2,TRBV6-2/TRBV6-3,.,TRBJ2-2,CASRLGLGGTGELFF,TGTGCCAGCAGACTTGGACTAGGTGGCACCGGGGAGCTGTTTTTT
TRBD2,TRBV24-1,.,TRBJ2-1,CATSDSNGGGRNEQFF,TGTGCCACCAGTGATTCTAACGGCGGGGGGAGGAATGAGCAGTTCTTC
TRBD1,TRBV25-1,few,TRBJ2-1,CASRGDRGNLNEQFF,TGTGCCAGCAGGGGGGACAGGGGAAACCTCAATGAGCAGTTCTTC
.,TRBV11-2,.,TRBJ2-5,CASSLVVGGETQYF,TGTGCCAGCAGCTTAGTTGTCGGAGGGGAGACCCAGTACTTC
TRBD1,TRBV20-1,few,TRBJ1-2,CSAMTGARTYGYTF,TGCAGTGCTATGACAGGGGCACGCACCTATGGCTACACCTTC
TRBD1,TRBV5-1,few,TRBJ2-1,CASRRTGSYNEQFF,TGCGCCAGCAGACGGACAGGGTCCTACAATGAGCAGTTCTTC
.,TRBV29-1,few,TRBJ2-1,CSVGRAGSYNEQFF,TGCAGCGTTGGTCGGGCGGGCTCCTACAATGAGCAGTTCTTC
.,TRBV7-2,few,TRBJ1-5,CASSPRGGQPQHF,TGTGCCAGCAGCCCAAGAGGGGGTCAGCCCCAGCATTTT
TRBD1,TRBV20-1,.,TRBJ1-6,CSAIRQGFSPLHF,TGCAGTGCTATTAGACAGGGCTTTTCACCCCTCCACTTT
.,TRBV20-1,.,TRBJ2-1,CSVGAILFNEQFF,TGCAGTGTAGGAGCCATCCTTTTCAATGAGCAGTTCTTC
TRBD1,TRBV6-2/TRBV6-3,.,TRBJ1-2,CASSYQGESGGYTF,TGTGCCAGCAGTTACCAGGGGGAATCGGGCGGCTACACCTTC
TRBD1,TRBV18,.,TRBJ1-2,CASSSGTGGYTF,TGTGCCAGCTCTTCCGGGACAGGCGGCTACACCTTC
.,TRBV9,.,TRBJ2-3,CASTRVGGNTDTQYF,TGTGCCAGCACACGCGTGGGGGGCAACACAGATACGCAGTATTTT
TRBD2,TRBV3-1,.,TRBJ2-1,CASSLGSGGALGEQFF,TGTGCCAGCAGCCTAGGCAGCGGGGGGGCTTTAGGGGAGCAGTTCTTC
.,TRBV20-1,.,TRBJ2-1,CSASGWGYNEQFF,TGCAGTGCTAGTGGCTGGGGATACAATGAGCAGTTCTTC
.,TRBV24-1,.,TRBJ2-3,CATSGRGSTDTQYF,TGTGCCACCAGTGGGCGGGGAAGCACAGATACGCAGTATTTT
.,TRBV7-2,.,TRBJ1-2,CASRGRDRRHGYTF,TGTGCCAGCAGGGGCCGGGACCGCAGACATGGCTACACCTTC
.,TRBV2,few,TRBJ2-6,CASSEEGTGANVLTF,TGTGCCAGCAGTGAGGAGGGGACTGGGGCCAACGTCCTGACTTTC
.,TRBV7-2,.,TRBJ1-6,CASSLGWNSPLHF,TGTGCCAGCAGCTTAGGCTGGAATTCACCCCTCCACTTT